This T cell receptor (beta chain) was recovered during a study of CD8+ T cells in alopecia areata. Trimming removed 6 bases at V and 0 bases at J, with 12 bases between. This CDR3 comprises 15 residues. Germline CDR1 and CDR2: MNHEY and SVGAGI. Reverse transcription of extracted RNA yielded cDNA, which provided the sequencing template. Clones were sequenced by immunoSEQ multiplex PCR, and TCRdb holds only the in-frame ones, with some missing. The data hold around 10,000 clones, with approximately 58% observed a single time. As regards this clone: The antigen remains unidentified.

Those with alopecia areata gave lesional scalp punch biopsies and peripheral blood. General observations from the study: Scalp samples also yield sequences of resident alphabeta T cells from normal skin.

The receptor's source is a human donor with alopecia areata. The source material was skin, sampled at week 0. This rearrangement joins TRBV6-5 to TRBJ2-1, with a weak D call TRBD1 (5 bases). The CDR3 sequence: CASRWTTSSYNEQFF. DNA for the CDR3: TGTGCCAGCAGGTGGACAACAAGCTCCTACAATGAGCAGTTCTTC.